The clone carrying this T cell receptor (beta chain) has a handful of counts. The sample originates from a study of blood T cell repertoires in COVID-19. Study summary: COVID-19 samples, acute and convalescent, were from the United States, Italy and Spain. PBMCs, B-cell-depleted T cells, or T cells were the source of the cDNA or gDNA that made up the material.

Study processing details: Scientists estimated how many nucleated cells there were by amplifying reference gene primers. Using immunoSEQ multiplex PCR, the repertoire was profiled, and TCRdb retains in-frame clones only, with some absent. The DNA was the basis for D and trimming; V, J and clone size are from that table. Found here are about 180,000 clones, less than 90% of them singletons; the top ten hold 13% to 15%. The CDR3 runs 16 residues. V lost 5 bases and J lost 4; bases outside the gene matches: 11. Germline loops: CDR1 MNHEY, CDR2 SMNVEV (reference sequence). The sequenced material came from peripheral blood. The source of this sequence is a young man with active or convalescent COVID-19. J is TRBJ1-2 and V is TRBV27; 9 nucleotides match TRBD1. The CDR3 DNA sequence: TGTGCCAGCAGTGACTACGCCACAGGGGGCCCCTATGGCTACACCTTC. This gives the protein CASSDYATGGPYGYTF.